This record concerns one TCR beta chain sequence. Its antigen is still unknown. The data stem from a study of cytomegalovirus exposure and HLA in healthy donors. This CDR3 region has 16 residues. CDR1 and CDR2 (germline): MNHEY, SMNVEV (reference sequence). Trimming took 2 bases from V and 0 from J, leaving 14 bases between them. Regarding the study as a whole: Being productive about 87% or about 30% of the time was typical of most TCR beta V segments in an earlier analysis.

Primers: 60 Vbeta forward and 13 Jbeta reverse. Methods used by the authors: Later, tens of millions of unique TCR beta chains were counted in an analysis, and roughly 11 million of them were shared. TCRdb's copy holds only in-frame clones and misses some; the assay was immunoSEQ multiplex PCR. V, J and clone size are taken as reported in that table, and D and trimming were inferred from the DNA itself. This table holds some 150,000 clones, less than 85% found once. Sequences were obtained from PBMCs. This clonotype was obtained from a man in his forties or fifties in good health and CMV-seropositive. This chain joins TRBV27 and TRBJ2-7; the D gene is possibly TRBD1 (5 bases). CDR3 sequence (DNA): TGTGCCAGCAGTTTAGCGGCAGGGATACTCTCCTACGAGCAGTACTTC. Residues: CASSLAAGILSYEQYF.